A single sample gave rise to the 14 T cell receptor beta chains below, sequenced in a study of blood T cell repertoires in COVID-19. Using immunoSEQ multiplex PCR, the repertoire was profiled, and TCRdb retains in-frame clones only, with some absent. The sample holds 90,000 or so clones, about 87% seen once. The sequencing input was peripheral blood. The receptors come from a human donor in a cohort sampled during active COVID-19.

J is TRBJ2-3 and V is TRBV7-3; the match to TRBD2 covers 9 bases. This CDR3 region has 16 residues. Trimming removed 5 bases from V and 2 bases from J; junction bases left unmatched: 8. Germline assignment: CDR1 SGHTA and CDR2 FQGTGA. The CDR3 here is CASSPLGGGDTDTQYF. In DNA, the CDR3 is TGTGCCAGCAGCCCACTGGGCGGGGGGGACACAGATACGCAGTATTTT.

This rearrangement joins TRBV9 to TRBJ2-7; TRBD2 is a possible D gene (6 bases). V was pared by 0 bases and J by 3 bases, with 16 bases between. Germline-derived CDR1 and CDR2 are SGDLS and YYNGEE. CDR3 length equals 16 residues. The CDR3 region has the DNA TGTGCCAGCAGCGTAGCCCCCTCGTCGCGGGGCTACGAGCAGTACTTC. Protein: CASSVAPSSRGYEQYF.

This chain uses TRBV4-2 with TRBJ2-3, with D unresolved. Looked up from germline, CDR1 is LGHNA and CDR2 is YNFKEQ. The V and J ends lost 1 base and 2 bases respectively, with 7 bases between them. This CDR3 has 14 residues. The CDR3 DNA reads TGTGCCAGCAGCCAAGGACTCAACACAGATACGCAGTATTTT. This codes for CASSQGLNTDTQYF.

The V call is TRBV2, the J call TRBJ2-1; D may be TRBD2 (5 bases). The V and J ends lost 7 bases and 3 bases respectively, with 13 bases between them. The germline CDR1 and CDR2 sequences are SNHLY and FYNNEI. The CDR3 loop spans 14 amino acids. For the CDR3, the DNA is TGTGCCAGCATCCTCGACGGGATCTACAATGAGCAGTTCTTC. Its protein product is CASILDGIYNEQFF.

The chain has TRBV12-3 or TRBV12-4 and TRBJ1-1; D remains ambiguous. Trimming took 3 bases from V and 6 from J, leaving 8 bases between them. There are 12 residues in the CDR3. The CDR3 region is CASSFPGSEAFF. The DNA of the CDR3 is TGTGCCAGCAGTTTCCCCGGGTCTGAAGCTTTCTTT.

The chain employs TRBV14 and TRBJ1-2; tentatively, D is TRBD1 (6 bases). Germline CDR1 reads SGHDN; CDR2 reads FVKESK. This CDR3 has 13 residues. Trimming removed 4 bases from V and 4 bases from J, with 10 bases in between. DNA for the CDR3: TGTGCCAGCAGCCTTGGACAGCCCTATGGCTACACCTTC. Encoded protein: CASSLGQPYGYTF. The variable domain in full, with the rest retrieved from reference TRBV14 and TRBJ1-2, is EAGVTQFPSHSVIEKGQTVTLRCDPISGHDNLYWYRRVMGKEIKFLLHFVKESKQDESGMPNNRFLAERTGGTYSTLKVQPAELEDSGVYFCASSLGQPYGYTFGSGTRLTVV.

V and J are TRBV6-5 and TRBJ1-2; the D gene is possibly TRBD1 (5 bases). Germline CDR1 is MNHEY and CDR2 is SVGAGI. This CDR3 spans 14 amino acids. V was pared by 9 bases and J by 1 base, with 15 bases between. CDR3 in amino acids: CARRGTDLNYGYTF. The CDR3 DNA reads as TGTGCCAGAAGGGGAACAGACCTTAACTATGGCTACACCTTC.

The chain carries TRBV4-1 and TRBJ2-1; 7 bases are shared with TRBD2. The J segment lost 5 bases and the V segment lost 5 bases, leaving 9 bases of the junction unmatched. The CDR3 has 15 residues. Germline-derived CDR1 and CDR2 are MGHRA and YSYEKL. DNA of the CDR3: TGCGCCAGCAGCGCCTTGGGGGGGGGAGACAATGAGCAGTTCTTC. It encodes CASSALGGGDNEQFF.

The chain carries TRBV7-2 and TRBJ1-4; D unresolved. Trimming pared 2 bases from V and 5 bases from J, leaving 12 bases between. The CDR3 extends over 15 amino acids. CDR1 is SGHTA and CDR2 is FQGNSA in the germline V gene. In nucleotides, the CDR3 is TGTGCCAGCAGCTTATATCGTTCTGTGAATGAAAAACTGTTTTTT. Translation: CASSLYRSVNEKLFF. The variable domain in full, with the rest retrieved from reference TRBV7-2 and TRBJ1-4, is GAGVSQSPSNKVTEKGKDVELRCDPISGHTALYWYRQSLGQGLEFLIYFQGNSAPDKSGLPSDRFSAERTGGSVSTLTIQRTQQEDSAVYLCASSLYRSVNEKLFFGSGTQLSVL.

The chain links TRBV7-9 to TRBJ2-1, with 8 bases fitting TRBD1. V gave up 5 bases and J gave up 8 bases; unmatched junction bases: 5. This CDR3 contains 13 residues. Germline CDR1 reads SEHNR; CDR2 reads FQNEAQ (reference sequence). CDR3 amino acids: CASSGDRPDEQFF. As DNA, the CDR3 is TGTGCCAGCAGCGGGGACAGGCCAGATGAGCAGTTCTTC.

The gene calls are TRBV14 and TRBJ1-1; D is ambiguous. CDR3 length equals 15 residues. The germline V gene encodes CDR1 SGHDN and CDR2 FVKESK. V lost 4 bases to trimming and J lost 9 bases, with 21 bases between them. CDR3 DNA: TGTGCCAGCAGCCGAGGCAGCCGTAGGTTCTCCAAAGCTTTCTTT. Translated: CASSRGSRRFSKAFF.

The rearrangement joins TRBV5-6 to TRBJ2-3; D possibly corresponds to TRBD1 (5 bases). The CDR3 loop spans 13 amino acids. CDR1 SGHDT and CDR2 YYEEEE come from the germline V gene. Trimming stripped 0 bases from V and 6 bases from J, with 8 bases between. The CDR3 nucleotides are TGTGCCAGCAGCTTGGTTGGGGCCGATACGCAGTATTTT. It specifies CASSLVGADTQYF.

This sequence joins TRBV15 and TRBJ1-5, with a tentative D call TRBD1 (5 bases). CDR3 length: 15 amino acids. Per germline, CDR1 LNHNV and CDR2 YYDKDF (reference sequence). Trimming left V 0 bases short and J 4 bases short, with 10 bases between. Here the CDR3 reads CATSRDPRANQPQHF. The DNA for the CDR3 is TGTGCCACCAGCAGAGATCCCAGGGCAAATCAGCCCCAGCATTTT.

The chain combines TRBV5-1 with TRBJ1-2; 8 bases are a match to TRBD1. J was trimmed by 3 bases and V by 4 bases; bases with no gene match: 8. In germline, CDR1 is SGHRS, CDR2 YFSETQ. The CDR3 is 15 amino acids. The CDR3 DNA reads as TGCGCCAGCAGCACCGTCACAGGGGGAGACTATGGCTACACCTTC. Translated, it gives CASSTVTGGDYGYTF. The full variable domain, completed using reference TRBV5-1 and TRBJ1-2, is KAGVTQTPRYLIKTRGQQVTLSCSPISGHRSVSWYQQTPGQGLQFLFEYFSETQRNKGNFPGRFSGRQFSNSRSEMNVSTLELGDSALYLCASSTVTGGDYGYTFGSGTRLTVV.